This T cell receptor beta chain originates from a study of blood T cell repertoires in COVID-19. Whole-study context: The analysed material was cDNA or gDNA that came from T cells, B-cell-depleted T cells, or PBMCs.

Assignment of participants to cohorts was predicated upon participant-reported clinical history. Two negative PCRs, clearance, or symptom resolution had been documented for recovered Cohort 3 donors. Sequencing used immunoSEQ multiplex PCR; TCRdb keeps in-frame clones, though not all of them. The sample shows approximately 170,000 clones, 89% of them seen only once. This CDR3 has 15 residues. CDR1 is MDHEN and CDR2 is SYDVKM in the germline V gene. The ends were cut back, 3 bases at V and 4 bases at J, with 15 bases in the middle. The TCR sequence derives from a woman aged 18-35 years who had recovered from COVID-19. Sequencing was carried out using PBMCs or T cells enriched from blood (not recorded which). The rearrangement links TRBV28 to TRBJ1-1, with D uncertain. The CDR3 spells CASSFLRRVGTEAFF. The CDR3 nucleotides are TGTGCCAGCAGTTTCCTCCGGCGGGTGGGCACTGAAGCTTTCTTT.